A single sample gave rise to the 2 T cell receptor beta chains below, sequenced in a study of cytomegalovirus exposure and HLA in healthy donors. This PCR relied on a set of 60 Vbeta primers and 13 Jbeta primers. TCRdb's table, derived via immunoSEQ multiplex PCR, lists solely in-frame clones and lacks some. This sample carries around 63,000 clones, approximately 79% of them seen once, and the ten largest clones take less than 3.5%. The specimen was PBMCs. The receptor source for this set is a woman in her 30s in good health and CMV-seronegative.

Of note for this clone: A read error may account for a junction end that differs from germline. The genes are TRBV15 and TRBJ1-2; D is possibly TRBD1 (5 bases). The germline V gene encodes CDR1 LNHNV and CDR2 YYDKDF (reference sequence). The CDR3 runs 17 residues. CDR3 sequence reads: CAASRVWTSRGDYGYTF. The CDR3 bases are TGTGCCGCCAGCAGGGTCTGGACATCTCGTGGGGACTATGGCTACACCTTC.

This clone was seen only a few times. The DNA for the CDR3 is TGCGCCAGCAGCTTGGGTATGGCAATGAACACTGAAGCTTTCTTT. Its protein product is CASSLGMAMNTEAFF. This sequence joins TRBV5-1 and TRBJ1-1; D call uncertain. The CDR3 length is 15 residues. CDR1 is SGHRS and CDR2 is YFSETQ in the germline V gene. V was shortened by 0 bases and J by 0 bases, with 9 bases between the two germline ends.